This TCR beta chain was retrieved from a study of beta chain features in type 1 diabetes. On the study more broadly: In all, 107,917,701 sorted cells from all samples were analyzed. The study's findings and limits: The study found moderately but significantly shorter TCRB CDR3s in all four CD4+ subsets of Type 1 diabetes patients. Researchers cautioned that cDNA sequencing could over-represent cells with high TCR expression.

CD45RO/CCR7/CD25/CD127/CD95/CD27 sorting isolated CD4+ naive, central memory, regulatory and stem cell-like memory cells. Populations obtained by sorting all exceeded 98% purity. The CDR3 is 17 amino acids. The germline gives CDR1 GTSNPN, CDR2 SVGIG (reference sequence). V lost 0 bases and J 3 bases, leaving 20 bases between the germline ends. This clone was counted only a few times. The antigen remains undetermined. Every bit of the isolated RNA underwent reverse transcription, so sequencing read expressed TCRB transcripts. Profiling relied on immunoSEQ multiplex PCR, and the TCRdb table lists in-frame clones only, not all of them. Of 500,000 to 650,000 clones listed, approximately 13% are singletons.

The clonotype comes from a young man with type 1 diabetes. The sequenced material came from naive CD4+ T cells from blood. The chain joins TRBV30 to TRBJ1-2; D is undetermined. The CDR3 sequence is CAWSVSRRPPMDYGYTF. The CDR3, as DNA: TGTGCCTGGAGTGTAAGCAGGAGGCCGCCCATGGACTATGGCTACACCTTC.